Presented here are 14 T cell receptor beta chains from one specimen sequenced in a study of blood T cell repertoires in COVID-19. Only in-frame clones appear in the TCRdb table, and some are missing; sequencing was by immunoSEQ multiplex PCR. The profile shows under 60,000 clones, around nine tenths of them singletons. Input material: peripheral blood. The receptors shown here come from a woman aged 55-70 years with COVID-19, enrolled during active disease.

V usage is TRBV3-1 (or the pseudogene TRBV3-2) and J usage is TRBJ1-1; D ambiguous. CDR1 is LGHDT, CDR2 YNNKEL, per germline (reference sequence). Trimming stripped 3 bases from V and 0 bases from J, with 8 bases between. There are 14 residues in the CDR3. The CDR3 DNA is TGTGCCAGCAGCCATGGCAATCTGAACACTGAAGCTTTCTTT. It is translated as CASSHGNLNTEAFF.

This chain uses TRBV10-3 with TRBJ2-5, with D possibly being TRBD2 (6 bases). Germline assignment: CDR1 ENHRY and CDR2 SYGVKD. The length of the CDR3 is 15 residues. Trimming removed 2 bases from V and 1 base from J, with 11 bases in between. The CDR3 sequence is CAISESGGFQETQYF. As DNA, the CDR3 is TGTGCCATCAGTGAGAGTGGGGGGTTCCAAGAGACCCAGTACTTC.

The gene calls are TRBV7-6 and TRBJ1-1; TRBD1 matches 8 bases. Germline V CDR1 and CDR2: SGHVS, FNYEAQ. The CDR3 consists of 15 residues. Trimming removed 4 bases from V and 1 base from J; junction bases left unmatched: 5. The DNA of the CDR3 is TGTGCCAGCAGCTCAGGGGGCGAGGGGAACACTGAAGCTTTCTTT. Its translation: CASSSGGEGNTEAFF.

The rearrangement uses TRBV6-5 and TRBJ1-2; no clear D gene. The CDR3 is 12 residues long. V dropped 8 bases and J dropped 6 bases, with 13 bases sitting between them. Germline CDR1 and CDR2: MNHEY and SVGAGI. CDR3 amino acids: CASGRTADGYTF. The CDR3 DNA reads as TGTGCCAGCGGGAGGACCGCTGATGGCTACACCTTC.

This chain joins TRBV5-1 and TRBJ2-5, with a weak D call TRBD1 (6 bases). The CDR3 totals 15 residues. From germline, CDR1 is SGHRS and CDR2 YFSETQ. V lost 4 bases, J lost 4 bases, and 17 bases lay in between. CDR3 residues: CASSRRGVGGETQYF. In DNA form, the CDR3 reads TGCGCCAGCAGCCGCAGGGGAGTCGGAGGAGAGACCCAGTACTTC.

The CDR3: CASSVDPRGESPLHF. The DNA for the CDR3 is TGTGCCAGCAGCGTAGACCCCAGGGGGGAATCACCCCTCCACTTT. The chain uses TRBV9 and TRBJ1-6; the match to TRBD1 covers 7 bases. Germline CDR1 reads SGDLS; CDR2 reads YYNGEE. The CDR3 sequence is 15 residues long. Losses at the gene ends were 0 bases for V and 10 bases for J; bases not matched to a gene: 7. The full variable domain, rest sourced from reference TRBV9 and TRBJ1-6, is DSGVTQTPKHLITATGQRVTLRCSPRSGDLSVYWYQQSLDQGLQFLIQYYNGEERAKGNILERFSAQQFPDLHSELNLSSLELGDSALYFCASSVDPRGESPLHFGNGTRLTVT.

The chain uses TRBV30 and TRBJ1-5; 7 bases are shared with TRBD1. The CDR3 has 13 amino acids. CDR1 and CDR2 from the germline V gene are GTSNPN and SVGIG (reference sequence). J was trimmed by 5 bases and V by 5 bases; bases with no gene match: 6. CDR3 DNA: TGTGCCTGGTCCCCCGACAGGGATCAGCCCCAGCATTTT. This sequence encodes CAWSPDRDQPQHF.

The chain is built from TRBV9 and TRBJ2-2; maybe TRBD2 (6 bases). CDR3 length equals 16 residues. Germline V gene data show CDR1 as SGDLS and CDR2 as YYNGEE. Trimming took 3 bases from V and 3 from J, leaving 15 bases between them. The CDR3 region has the DNA TGTGCCAGCAGCGCTCAGCGGGCCTCCTACACCGGGGAGCTGTTTTTT. It is translated as CASSAQRASYTGELFF.

The V call is TRBV19, the J call TRBJ1-2, with 9 bases matching TRBD1. The CDR3 has 14 amino acids. The trim removed 6 bases at V and 7 bases at J, leaving 9 bases unmatched. Germline V gene data show CDR1 as LNHDA and CDR2 as SQIVND (reference sequence). This CDR3 is CASRQPGQGLGYTF. The CDR3 DNA sequence: TGTGCCAGTAGACAACCGGGACAGGGACTTGGCTACACCTTC.

CDR3 sequence reads: CASRGGAEATNEKLFF. The CDR3 region has the DNA TGTGCCAGCCGTGGGGGCGCAGAAGCAACTAATGAAAAACTGTTTTTT. The J gene is TRBJ1-4, the V gene TRBV6-6; a possible D gene is TRBD1 (6 bases). Germline assignment: CDR1 MNHNY and CDR2 SVGAGI (reference sequence). Deletions cut 8 bases from V and 0 bases from J, with 16 bases between. The CDR3 extends over 16 amino acids.

The gene calls are TRBV18 and TRBJ1-1, with D possibly being TRBD1 (6 bases). The CDR3 runs to 14 residues. The V and J ends lost 4 bases and 1 base respectively, with 10 bases between them. CDR1 and CDR2 (germline): KGHSH, LQKENI. CDR3 residues: CASSQQGPNTEAFF. CDR3 bases: TGTGCCAGCTCACAACAGGGTCCGAACACTGAAGCTTTCTTT. The complete variable domain, with remaining parts taken from reference TRBV18 and TRBJ1-1, reads NAGVMQNPRHLVRRRGQEARLRCSPMKGHSHVYWYRQLPEEGLKFMVYLQKENIIDESGMPKERFSAEFPKEGPSILRIQQVVRGDSAAYFCASSQQGPNTEAFFGQGTRLTVV.

The chain uses TRBV4-1 and TRBJ2-7, with a tentative D call TRBD2 (5 bases). From germline, CDR1 is MGHRA and CDR2 YSYEKL. The CDR3 has 15 residues. V was trimmed by 2 bases and J by 2 bases, leaving 13 bases between them. This CDR3 is CASSQRTGVAYEQYF. The CDR3 nucleotides are TGCGCCAGCAGCCAACGGACTGGTGTGGCCTACGAGCAGTACTTC.

The chain employs TRBV19 and TRBJ1-2; 8 bases line up with TRBD1. Unmatched junction bases numbered 8, after V lost 5 bases and J lost 6 bases. The germline gives CDR1 LNHDA, CDR2 SQIVND (reference sequence). The CDR3 loop spans 14 amino acids. CDR3 sequence (DNA): TGTGCCAGTAGTGGGGTGGGACAGGTCGATGGCTACACCTTC. This encodes CASSGVGQVDGYTF.

A single count supports this clone. This rearrangement joins TRBV16 to TRBJ2-1, with 13 nucleotides matching TRBD2. The germline CDR1 and CDR2 sequences are KGHSY and FQNENV. The length of the CDR3 is 16 residues. The junction had 10 bases not matched to a gene; V was cut back by 5 bases and J by 9 bases. Here the CDR3 DNA reads TGTGCCAGCAGCGACACGACTAGCGGGAGGCTTCTTGAGCAGTTCTTC. Its translation is CASSDTTSGRLLEQFF.